This T cell receptor (beta chain) is from a study of cytomegalovirus exposure and HLA in healthy donors. Trimming took 2 bases from V and 5 from J, leaving 16 bases between them. The germline V gene has CDR1 SGHTA and CDR2 FQGNSA. The CDR3 has 16 residues. Whole-study results and caveats: Some TCR beta chains (approximately 180 of them) were listed as cytomegalovirus-associated. The tendency of first-cohort TCR clusters to co-occur in the 110 or so validation repertoires emerged from a later analysis. Under in vitro conditions, a few CMV-associated chains were confirmed as specific for CMV antigens.

Separation from the roughly 670-subject first cohort characterized the 120-subject validation cohort, to which the donors belonged. Sequenced by immunoSEQ multiplex PCR; TCRdb stores in-frame clones only, minus some. The sample shows 150,000 to 170,000 clones, about 86% of them seen only once. Note on this clone: The antigen remains undetermined.

The specimen sequenced was PBMCs. V and J are TRBV7-2 and TRBJ1-5; weak D call: TRBD1 (5 bases). This TCR was recovered from a human donor in good health. The CDR3 region has the DNA TGTGCCAGCAGCTTAAATAAGGATAGCAGGGATCAGCCCCAGCATTTT. Translating it yields CASSLNKDSRDQPQHF.